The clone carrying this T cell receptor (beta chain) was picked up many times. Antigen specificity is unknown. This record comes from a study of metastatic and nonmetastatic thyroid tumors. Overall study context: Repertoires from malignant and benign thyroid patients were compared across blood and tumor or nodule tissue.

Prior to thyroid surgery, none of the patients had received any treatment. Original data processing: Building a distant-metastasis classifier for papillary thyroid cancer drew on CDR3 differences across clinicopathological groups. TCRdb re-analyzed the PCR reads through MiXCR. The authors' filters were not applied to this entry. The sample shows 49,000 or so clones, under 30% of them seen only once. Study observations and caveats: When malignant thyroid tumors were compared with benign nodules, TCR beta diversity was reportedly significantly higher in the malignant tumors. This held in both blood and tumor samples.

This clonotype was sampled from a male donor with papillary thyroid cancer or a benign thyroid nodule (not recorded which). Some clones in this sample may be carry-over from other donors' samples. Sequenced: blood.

The CDR3 reads CASSLGPGAWDEQFF. The DNA for the CDR3 is TGTGCCAGCAGCTTAGGGCCGGGGGCATGGGATGAGCAGTTCTTC. The chain joins TRBV11-2 to TRBJ2-1, with D possibly being TRBD1 or TRBD2 (6 bases each). Germline V gene sequence: CDR1 SGHAT, CDR2 FQNNGV. CDR3 length equals 15 residues. The ends were cut back, 1 base at V and 8 bases at J, with 15 bases in the middle. The full variable domain, its missing parts supplied by reference TRBV11-2 and TRBJ2-1, is EAGVAQSPRYKIIEKRQSVAFWCNPISGHATLYWYQQILGQGPKLLIQFQNNGVVDDSQLPKDRFSAERLKGVDSTLKIQPAKLEDSAVYLCASSLGPGAWDEQFFGPGTRLTVL.